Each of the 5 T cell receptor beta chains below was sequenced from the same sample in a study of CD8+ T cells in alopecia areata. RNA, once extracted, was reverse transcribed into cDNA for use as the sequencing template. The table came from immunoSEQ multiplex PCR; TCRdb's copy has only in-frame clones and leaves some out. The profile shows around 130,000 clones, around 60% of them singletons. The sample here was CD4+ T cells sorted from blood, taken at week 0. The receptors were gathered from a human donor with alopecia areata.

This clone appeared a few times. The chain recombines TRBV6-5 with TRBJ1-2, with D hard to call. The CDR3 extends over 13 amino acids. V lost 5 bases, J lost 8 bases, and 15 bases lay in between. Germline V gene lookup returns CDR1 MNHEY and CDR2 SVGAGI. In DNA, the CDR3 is TGTGCCAGCAGTCGAGCGGGCCTAGGGGGCTACACCTTC. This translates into CASSRAGLGGYTF.

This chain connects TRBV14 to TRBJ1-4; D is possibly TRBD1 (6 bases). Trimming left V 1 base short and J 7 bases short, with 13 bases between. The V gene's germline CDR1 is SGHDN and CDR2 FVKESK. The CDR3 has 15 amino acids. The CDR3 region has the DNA TGTGCCAGCAGCCAAGGAGGGGACACGAGTGAAAAACTGTTTTTT. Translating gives CASSQGGDTSEKLFF.

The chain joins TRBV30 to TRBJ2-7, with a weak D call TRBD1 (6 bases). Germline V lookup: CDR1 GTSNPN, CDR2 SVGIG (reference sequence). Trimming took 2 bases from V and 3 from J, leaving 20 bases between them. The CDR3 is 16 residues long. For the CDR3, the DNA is TGTGCCTGGAGTCACTATTCCTGGACAGAAATCTACGAGCAGTACTTC. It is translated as CAWSHYSWTEIYEQYF.

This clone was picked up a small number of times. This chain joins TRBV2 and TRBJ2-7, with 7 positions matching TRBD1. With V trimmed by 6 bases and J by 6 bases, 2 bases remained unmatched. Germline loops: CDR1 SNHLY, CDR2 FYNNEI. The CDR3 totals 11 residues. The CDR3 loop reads CASRTGVEQYF. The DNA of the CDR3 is TGTGCCAGCAGAACAGGGGTCGAGCAGTACTTC.

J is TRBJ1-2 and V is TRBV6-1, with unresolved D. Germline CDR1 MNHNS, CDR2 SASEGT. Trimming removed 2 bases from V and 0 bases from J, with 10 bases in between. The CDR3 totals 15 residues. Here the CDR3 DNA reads TGTGCCAGCAGTGAAATTGCAGACTCTAACTATGGCTACACCTTC. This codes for CASSEIADSNYGYTF.